This TCR beta chain was captured in a study of metastatic and nonmetastatic thyroid tumors. Study summary: A comparison of repertoires was made across blood and tumor or nodule tissue from malignant and benign thyroid patients.

Each patient came to thyroid surgery without any prior treatment (of any kind). At least ten counts were recorded for this clone. Its antigen is unidentified. Study-wide points: Within blood and tumor, benign nodules reportedly had significantly lower TCR beta diversity than malignant thyroid tumors did.

Methods used by the authors: CDR3 was compared across clinicopathological groups, and the resulting differences were used to build a distant-metastasis classifier for papillary thyroid cancer. TCRdb re-analyzed the PCR reads using MiXCR. TCRdb's processing, not the authors', yielded these V and J calls. The table records some 40,000 clones, over 15% of them present only once. Specimen: tumor tissue. The receptor was isolated from a female donor with papillary thyroid cancer or a benign thyroid nodule (not recorded which). Some clones in this sample may be carry-over from other donors' samples.

This chain's CDR3 is CASSSLRISGNTIYF. DNA for the CDR3: TGTGCCAGCAGTTCGTTGAGGATTTCTGGAAACACCATATATTTT. The chain employs TRBV12-3 or TRBV12-4 and TRBJ1-3, with D unclear. The germline V and J ends were trimmed by 4 bases and 1 base, with 11 bases remaining between them. The CDR3 is made up of 15 amino acids.